This T cell receptor (beta chain) was sequenced in a study of T cell responses to AZD1222 COVID-19 vaccine. Repertoires were generated with immunoSEQ multiplex PCR, while TCRdb's copy carries only in-frame clones and drops some. The sample yields 120,000 or so clones, roughly 92% seen once. As for this clone: Its antigen is undetermined.

General study findings and limits: Spike as a whole was targeted by vaccine-associated CD4 TCRs, dominant at 160-218 and 743-854. Repertoire collection took place solely once the T cell response had peaked. Just six people given AZD1222 tested seropositive at baseline.

Deletions cut 8 bases from V and 3 bases from J, with 8 bases between. This CDR3 is 13 amino acids long. Germline CDR1 SGHDN, CDR2 FVKESK. The receptor was isolated from an adult in good health. The chain has TRBV14 and TRBJ2-6; unclear D gene. Sequenced here: peripheral blood, sampled on day 0 of AZD1222 vaccination. CDR3 sequence: CASLRGGANVLTF. DNA for the CDR3: TGTGCCAGCCTCCGCGGTGGGGCCAACGTCCTGACTTTC.